The 18 T cell receptor beta chains in this list originate from one sample, sequenced in a study of cytomegalovirus exposure and HLA in healthy donors. PCR employed 60 Vbeta and 13 Jbeta primers. Repertoires were generated with immunoSEQ multiplex PCR, while TCRdb's copy carries only in-frame clones and drops some. The repertoire holds about 180,000 clones, with around 72% as singletons. Material: PBMCs. These receptors were taken from a female donor in good health and CMV-seronegative.

The chain uses TRBV4-1 and TRBJ1-5; unclear D gene. CDR3 size: 15 residues. Germline CDR1 is MGHRA and CDR2 is YSYEKL. V lost 1 base and J 0 bases, leaving 7 bases between the germline ends. In DNA form, the CDR3 reads TGCGCCAGCAGCCAAGTTGCAGATAGCAATCAGCCCCAGCATTTT. Its translation: CASSQVADSNQPQHF.

The V call is TRBV30, the J call TRBJ1-3, with 7 nucleotides matching TRBD1. The CDR3 extends over 16 amino acids. Germline loops: CDR1 GTSNPN, CDR2 SVGIG (reference sequence). The J segment lost 0 bases and the V segment lost 1 base, leaving 6 bases of the junction unmatched. The CDR3 coding sequence is TGTGCCTGGAGTGCCAGGGGGTCATACTCTGGAAACACCATATATTTT. It specifies CAWSARGSYSGNTIYF.

This chain links TRBV7-2 with TRBJ2-2, with TRBD2 matching over 7 bases. This CDR3 comprises 16 residues. The germline V gene encodes CDR1 SGHTA and CDR2 FQGNSA. Trimming cost V 3 bases and J 1 base; bases outside gene matches: 5. In DNA form, the CDR3 reads TGTGCCAGCAGCTTTGCTAGCGGAGGGAACACCGGGGAGCTGTTTTTT. Residues: CASSFASGGNTGELFF.

V gene TRBV7-6 combines with J gene TRBJ1-5; TRBD1 matches 10 bases. The CDR3 consists of 15 residues. V was clipped by 1 base and J by 4 bases; unmatched bases: 1. Germline V CDR1 and CDR2: SGHVS, FNYEAQ. CDR3 DNA sequence: TGTGCCAGCAGCTTAGGGACAGGGGGAAATCAGCCCCAGCATTTT. Translation: CASSLGTGGNQPQHF.

The chain recombines TRBV19 with TRBJ2-2; TRBD1 is a possible D gene (7 bases). The V and J ends lost 7 bases and 6 bases respectively, with 12 bases between them. In germline, CDR1 is LNHDA, CDR2 SQIVND (reference sequence). The CDR3 loop spans 13 amino acids. CDR3 DNA: TGTGCCAGTACGGAGGGGGCCTCCGGGGAGCTGTTTTTT. This encodes CASTEGASGELFF.

The genes are TRBV30 and TRBJ1-1; D uncertain. Germline V lookup: CDR1 GTSNPN, CDR2 SVGIG (reference sequence). V lost 2 bases, J lost 8 bases, and 12 bases lay in between. The CDR3 consists of 12 residues. CDR3 residues: CAWSKDTTEAFF. The CDR3, as DNA: TGTGCCTGGAGTAAAGACACGACCGAAGCTTTCTTT.

The rearrangement joins TRBV7-3 to TRBJ2-3, with 11 bases fitting TRBD1. The trim removed 5 bases at V and 6 bases at J, leaving 10 bases unmatched. CDR1 is SGHTA, CDR2 FQGTGA, per germline. The CDR3 consists of 16 residues. CDR3 amino acids: CASSPTGQGARDTQYF. CDR3 coding DNA: TGTGCCAGCAGCCCCACTGGACAGGGGGCTAGGGATACGCAGTATTTT.

Written as DNA, the CDR3 is TGTGCCAGCAGTTTCCTGAGGACTGAAGCTTTCTTT. It yields the protein CASSFLRTEAFF. This chain joins TRBV6-1 and TRBJ1-1; D is unclear. This CDR3 spans 12 amino acids. CDR1 MNHNS and CDR2 SASEGT come from the germline V gene. Trimming left V 5 bases short and J 5 bases short, with 9 bases between.

This chain joins TRBV5-1 and TRBJ2-5, with D perhaps matching TRBD2 (6 bases). V dropped 0 bases and J dropped 3 bases, with 6 bases sitting between them. Germline V gene lookup returns CDR1 SGHRS and CDR2 YFSETQ. The CDR3 consists of 13 residues. The CDR3: CASSLGREETQYF. In DNA, the CDR3 is TGCGCCAGCAGCTTGGGGAGGGAAGAGACCCAGTACTTC.

This clone has only a few counts. The chain combines TRBV28 with TRBJ1-2; 7 positions agree with TRBD1. Trimming took 6 bases from V and 5 from J; bases not matched to a gene: 15. This CDR3 region has 16 residues. The germline gives CDR1 MDHEN, CDR2 SYDVKM. CDR3 nucleotide sequence: TGTGCCAGCAGACTAGAACATAACAGGGGCCCATATGGCTACACCTTC. This codes for CASRLEHNRGPYGYTF.

This clone was detected a few times. This chain joins TRBV29-1 and TRBJ1-5; 11 positions match TRBD1. The germline gives CDR1 SQVTM, CDR2 ANQGSEA. Germline trimming cut 6 bases from V and 5 bases from J; bases unmatched to any gene: 0. The CDR3 consists of 12 residues. CDR3 protein: CSVGQGDQPQHF. The CDR3 nucleotides read TGCAGCGTGGGACAGGGGGATCAGCCCCAGCATTTT.

This clone has just a few counts. CDR3 region: CASSPRYIGNTIYF. CDR3 nucleotide sequence: TGTGCCAGCAGCCCCCGGTATATTGGAAACACCATATATTTT. The chain links TRBV9 to TRBJ1-3; no definite D call. This CDR3 region has 14 residues. V lost 4 bases, J lost 3 bases, and 11 bases lay in between. Germline CDR1 and CDR2: SGDLS and YYNGEE.

The rearrangement links TRBV23-1 to TRBJ1-5; D is possibly TRBD1 (6 bases). TRBV23-1 is designated an ORF whose function remains uncertain. The length of the CDR3 is 15 residues. The V gene lost 2 bases and the J gene lost 3 bases, with 11 bases spanning the gap. This chain's CDR3 is CASSQPGTLNQPQHF. The CDR3 nucleotides read TGCGCCAGCAGTCAACCCGGGACACTCAATCAGCCCCAGCATTTT.

The J gene is TRBJ1-5, the V gene TRBV6-4, with 8 bases that match TRBD1. This CDR3 has 13 residues. The V gene's germline CDR1 is MRHNA and CDR2 SNTAGT. V lost 9 bases and J lost 4; bases outside the gene matches: 5. CDR3 loop: CARTTGGNQPQHF. As DNA, the CDR3 is TGTGCCAGAACTACAGGGGGGAATCAGCCCCAGCATTTT.

The rearrangement links TRBV2 to TRBJ1-5; unclear D gene. With 4 bases removed from V and 1 base from J, the gap between germline ends came to 8 bases. CDR1 and CDR2 from the germline V gene are SNHLY and FYNNEI. CDR3 length: 14 amino acids. In DNA, the CDR3 is TGTGCCAGCAGTGTAACGGGAAGCAATCAGCCCCAGCATTTT. Protein: CASSVTGSNQPQHF.

This clone came up once. The junction does not match germline at one end; this may be a read error. Other DNA sequences in this specimen translate into the identical CDR3. The V and J genes are TRBV19 and TRBJ1-1, with D perhaps matching TRBD1 (5 bases). The length of the CDR3 is 15 residues. Germline values: CDR1 LNHDA, CDR2 SQIVND (reference sequence). In DNA form, the CDR3 reads TGTGCCAGTAGTATAAATGGGGCTTGGAACACTGAAGCTTTCTTC. Its protein product is CASSINGAWNTEAFF.

The chain links TRBV7-2 to TRBJ1-1, with 10 bases aligning to TRBD1. The CDR3 sequence is 14 residues long. Germline CDR1 reads SGHTA; CDR2 reads FQGNSA. Trimming at V came to 7 bases and at J to 4 bases, leaving 6 bases not matched to a gene. CDR3 sequence: CASKYRTGGTEAFF. The CDR3 DNA sequence: TGTGCCAGCAAATATAGGACAGGGGGCACTGAAGCTTTCTTT. The complete variable domain, with remaining parts taken from reference TRBV7-2 and TRBJ1-1, reads GAGVSQSPSNKVTEKGKDVELRCDPISGHTALYWYRQSLGQGLEFLIYFQGNSAPDKSGLPSDRFSAERTGGSVSTLTIQRTQQEDSAVYLCASKYRTGGTEAFFGQGTRLTVV.

This clone was seen once. The chain combines TRBV6-5 with TRBJ1-2; TRBD1 might be the D (5 bases). The CDR3 sequence is 15 residues long. Germline V gives CDR1 MNHEY, CDR2 SVGAGI. The V end lost 2 bases, the J end lost 6 bases, and 16 bases lay between the germline ends. Here the CDR3 reads CASSYGAGRLDGYTF. The CDR3 DNA follows: TGTGCCAGCAGTTACGGGGCAGGGAGGCTTGATGGCTACACCTTC.